Sequencing of this T cell receptor beta chain was carried out in a study of T cell repertoires in urothelial bladder cancer (dated by TCRdb to between 2018 and 2021). Concerning the study at large: Clinical stages of the approximately twelve resected lesions were three cT0, three cTa, three cT1 and three cT2 or greater. Around eleven resected bladder lesions, made up of urothelial carcinoma (UC+) and benign (UC-) specimens, were studied. Around 13 patients who had bladder lesions and were undergoing transurethral resection were prospectively identified. The study compared TCR repertoire clonality in bladder tumors with that in benign bladder inflammation. Results the study describes overall, beyond this receptor: Median tumor infiltrating lymphocyte percentage was more than 1.5% in carcinoma specimens and about 12% in benign specimens. Urothelial carcinoma specimens contained fewer T cells than benign specimens, with a median of around 6,000 versus 25,000. In carcinoma specimens, one T-cell clone made up as much as 17% of infiltrating lymphocytes, versus 2% to 2.5% in benign specimens.

Resected bladder lesions in which urothelial carcinoma was absent were designated as benign (UC-) specimens. At transurethral resection, specimens of the bladder lesions were collected and then stored at -80C. DNA was extracted from bladder specimens collected at transurethral resection. The TCR beta chain CDR3 region was sequenced with the immunoSEQ assay. In the original analysis: T-cell fraction, clonal dominance and maximum TCR clone frequency were calculated for each specimen. TCRdb took this table from immuneACCESS and kept in-frame rearrangements with V and J called. Such tables lack part of the clones; where checked against another copy, unresolved V genes explain under half of the gap, and the rest is unexplained. V, J and clone size were drawn from that table, and D and trimming were deduced from the DNA. The sample table shows under 13,000 clones, and about two thirds are seen once. The ten most abundant clones make up 6% to 8% of the sample.

Concerning this clone itself: Its antigen is currently not known. Per-nucleotide qualities are absent, and no much larger clonotype sits a single base away.

This sequence was found in a human donor with a benign inflammatory bladder lesion. The sample consisted of tumor-infiltrating cells from bladder cancer.

At the DNA level, the sequence is TGCGCCAGCAGCTATGGACAGACGGGAGAGCAGTACTTC. This codes for CASSYGQTGEQYF. The sequence is built from TRBV5-1 and TRBJ2-7; perhaps TRBD1 is the D gene, with 6 bases matching. Measured from the cysteine to the phenylalanine, the CDR3 is 13 residues long. The sequence is cut down to CDR3 DNA, 39 bases in frame from base 1. V is clipped by 3 bases and J by 7 bases, and the sequence between their germline boundaries is 14 bases long. CDR1 and CDR2 (SGHRS, YFSETQ) derive from the germline V gene. Extended through the reference TRBV5-1 and TRBJ2-7 proteins, this CDR3 yields the full variable domain: KAGVTQTPRYLIKTRGQQVTLSCSPISGHRSVSWYQQTPGQGLQFLFEYFSETQRNKGNFPGRFSGRQFSNSRSEMNVSTLELGDSALYLCASSYGQTGEQYFGPGTRLTVT.